This is a list of T cell receptor beta chains from one sample in a study of T cell clonotyping in hematopoietic cell transplantation. This table comes from immunoSEQ multiplex PCR, and its TCRdb copy is limited to in-frame clones, with some not included. Among about 69,000 clones listed, roughly 95% were seen once. Sequenced here: peripheral blood mononuclear cells, sampled before stem cell transplant. Receptor source: a woman in her fifties or sixties with acute myeloid leukemia. Some clones in this sample may be carry-over from other donors' samples. The CDR3 runs from the conserved cysteine through the conserved F or W. A D gene is named only where the DNA matches it firmly. Expanded clones get a size class; other rows say once, few or many, or leave the size out.

TGCGCCAGCAGCGGGGGACAGGGGCACTATGGCCACACCTTC	CASSGGQGHYGHTF	TRBV5-1	NA	TRBJ1-2	TRBD1
TGTGCCTGGAGTGTGAACAGGATCACCGGGGAGCTGTTTTTT	CAWSVNRITGELFF	TRBV30	NA	TRBJ2-2	NA
TGTGCCAGCAGTTTATGGGGGACAGGGAGGGATCAGCCCCAGCATTTT	CASSLWGTGRDQPQHF	TRBV27	once	TRBJ1-5	TRBD1
TGTGCCAGCAGCGGGGCGGGCCGAAGCACAGATACGCAGTATTTT	CASSGAGRSTDTQYF	TRBV7-9	NA	TRBJ2-3	NA
TGTGCCAGCAGCTTGGGGGGGCCGCGTAATTCCGGGGAGCTGTTTTTT	CASSLGGPRNSGELFF	TRBV5-6	NA	TRBJ2-2	NA
TGCAGCGTTGCGGGTCAGCCCCAGCATTTT	CSVAGQPQHF	TRBV29-1	NA	TRBJ1-5	NA
TGTGCCAGCAGTTACGGTAACAGGGGGCTCGATGGCTACACCTTC	CASSYGNRGLDGYTF	TRBV6-5	NA	TRBJ1-2	TRBD1
TGTGCCAGTAGCTCAGGGGGAACTAATGAAAAACTGTTTTTT	CASSSGGTNEKLFF	TRBV19	NA	TRBJ1-4	TRBD1
TGCGCCAGCAGCCCCGATTATTGGAGGGGAAATGAAAAACTGTTTTTT	CASSPDYWRGNEKLFF	TRBV5-1	NA	TRBJ1-4	NA
TGTGCCAGCAGCTTGGCGGGACCGAACACCGGGGAGCTGTTTTTT	CASSLAGPNTGELFF	TRBV7-8	NA	TRBJ2-2	NA
TGCAGCGTTGCAGGGCTGGATCAGCCCCAGCATTTT	CSVAGLDQPQHF	TRBV29-1	NA	TRBJ1-5	NA
TGCGCCAGCAGCCAGATGGTCCTGCGGGGCGGCTCCTACAATGAGCAGTTCTTC	CASSQMVLRGGSYNEQFF	TRBV4-1	NA	TRBJ2-1	NA
TGTGCCAGCAGACGAACAGGGGGCTTCTATAATTCACCCCTCCACTTT	CASRRTGGFYNSPLHF	TRBV7-9	NA	TRBJ1-6	TRBD1
TGCAGCGTTGGCCAGGGAAACACTGAAGCTTTCTTT	CSVGQGNTEAFF	TRBV29-1	NA	TRBJ1-1	NA
TGTGCCAGCAGCGTTGGGGCTAGCGGAGTCTCAGCGTTGACCGGGGAGCTGTTTTTT	CASSVGASGVSALTGELFF	TRBV2	NA	TRBJ2-2	TRBD2
TGTGCCAGCACCGGGGGGAGAAGCAATGAGCAGTTCTTC	CASTGGRSNEQFF	TRBV11-2	NA	TRBJ2-1	TRBD2
TGCGCCAGCAGCTTCGGGACAGGGAGGAGGGACATTCAGTACTTC	CASSFGTGRRDIQYF	TRBV5-1	NA	TRBJ2-4	TRBD1
TGTGCCTGGAGTGCTACGGGACTAGCGGGGTTGGGTGAGCAGTTCTTC	CAWSATGLAGLGEQFF	TRBV30	once	TRBJ2-1	TRBD2
TGTGCCAGCAGCTACAACCTAGCGGGGTTGACTGGGGAGCAGTTCTTC	CASSYNLAGLTGEQFF	TRBV7-8	NA	TRBJ2-1	TRBD2
TGTGCCAGTGGGACAGGCTTCAATCAGCCCCAGCATTTT	CASGTGFNQPQHF	TRBV6-1	NA	TRBJ1-5	TRBD1
TGTGCCAGCAGTTACTCGGCGGCAGCTGATAATGAAAAACTGTTTTTT	CASSYSAAADNEKLFF	TRBV6-5	NA	TRBJ1-4	NA
TGCGCCAGCAGTCCCGGGACAGGGGCTGAAAAACTGTTTTTT	CASSPGTGAEKLFF	TRBV4-1	once	TRBJ1-4	TRBD1
TGTGCCAGCAGGAGGGCGGGTGGCGCAGATACGCAGTATTTT	CASRRAGGADTQYF	TRBV6-5	NA	TRBJ2-3	NA
TGCGCCAGCAGCTTTGTTTCGGATTTTAATGAAAAACTGTTTTTT	CASSFVSDFNEKLFF	TRBV5-1	NA	TRBJ1-4	NA
TGTGCCAGCAGTGAAGATGGGGGCGCGGGCACAGATACGCAGTATTTT	CASSEDGGAGTDTQYF	TRBV6-1	once	TRBJ2-3	NA
TGTGCCAGCAGCCACGGGAATCAGCCCCAGCATTTT	CASSHGNQPQHF	TRBV14	NA	TRBJ1-5	NA
TGTGCCAGCAGTTCATACAGGGAGAACACTGAAGCTTTCTTT	CASSSYRENTEAFF	TRBV28	once	TRBJ1-1	NA
TGTGCCAGCAGCTTGGAGGGAAACACCATATATTTT	CASSLEGNTIYF	TRBV5-5	NA	TRBJ1-3	NA
TGTGCCAGCAGCTCCCTACCCGGAACTAGCGGGAGCACAGATACGCAGTATTTT	CASSSLPGTSGSTDTQYF	TRBV7-8	NA	TRBJ2-3	TRBD2
TGTGCCACCACCGGGGCGCCGGAAGCAGAACCCTACAATGAGCAGTTCTTC	CATTGAPEAEPYNEQFF	TRBV5-6	NA	TRBJ2-1	NA
TGTGCCAGCGATCGCGAGGGCGCGGGGACTGAAGCTTTCTTT	CASDREGAGTEAFF	TRBV6-1	NA	TRBJ1-1	NA
TGTGCCAGCAGTACCGGGGGGGTAGGTCAGCCCCAGCATTTT	CASSTGGVGQPQHF	TRBV28	NA	TRBJ1-5	NA
TGTGCCTGGAGGCCCCCAGCGGGAGGGTCCTACAATGAGCAGTTCTTC	CAWRPPAGGSYNEQFF	TRBV30	NA	TRBJ2-1	TRBD2
TGTGCCATCAGTGGCGGACAGGGAGAGACCCAGTACTTC	CAISGGQGETQYF	TRBV10-3	NA	TRBJ2-5	TRBD1
TGTGCCAGCAGCTTGGGGCCGCAGGATGGTCAGCCCCAGCATTTT	CASSLGPQDGQPQHF	TRBV7-2	NA	TRBJ1-5	NA
TGTGCCAGCAGCCCCAGAGCTGGGCTTGGCACTGAAGCTTTCTTT	CASSPRAGLGTEAFF	TRBV7-3	NA	TRBJ1-1	NA
TGTGCCTGGACGCGGAACACCGGGGAGCTGTTTTTT	CAWTRNTGELFF	TRBV30	NA	TRBJ2-2	NA
TGTGCCAGCAGCCGCGGACAGAACACTGAAGCTTTCTTT	CASSRGQNTEAFF	TRBV7-6	NA	TRBJ1-1	NA
TGTGCCAGCAGTTATTACGACTCCACTGAAGCTTTCTTT	CASSYYDSTEAFF	TRBV27	NA	TRBJ1-1	NA
TGCGCCAGCAGCTTGGATGGGGCGCCGGACTATGGCTACACCTTC	CASSLDGAPDYGYTF	TRBV5-1	few	TRBJ1-2	NA
TGTGCCTGGAGTGTAGTCAGGAGCGAAAAACTGTTTTTT	CAWSVVRSEKLFF	TRBV30	NA	TRBJ1-4	NA
TGTGCCAGCAGCCCCACGGTTAGCAATCAGCCCCAGCATTTT	CASSPTVSNQPQHF	TRBV28	NA	TRBJ1-5	NA